These 32 T cell receptor beta chains were all obtained from the same sample, sequenced in a study of T cells after yellow fever vaccination. TCRdb re-derived calls from the 5' RACE reads in MiXCR, one entry per CDR3 protein. The sample holds approximately 110,000 distinct CDR3 sequences, around 7.4% seen once. The sample was CD4+ T cells sorted from PBMCs, taken around 10 days after the first yellow fever vaccination. The receptors shown here come from a young man who received the YFV17D yellow fever vaccine.

This clonotype was seen a handful of times. The V and J genes are TRBV18 and TRBJ1-5, with TRBD1 matching over 8 bases. Germline assignment: CDR1 KGHSH and CDR2 LQKENI. V lost 0 bases to trimming and J lost 1 base; unmatched junction nucleotides: 2. This CDR3 region has 16 residues. The CDR3 DNA sequence: TGTGCCAGCTCACCACCCCGACAGGGGAGCAATCAGCCCCAGCATTTT. Translated: CASSPPRQGSNQPQHF.

This clonotype has ten or more counts. The rearrangement links TRBV12-3 or TRBV12-4 to TRBJ1-4; D is uncertain. This CDR3 region has 13 residues. The germline V and J ends were trimmed by 5 bases and 4 bases, with 8 bases remaining between them. DNA for the CDR3: TGTGCCAGCAGTGCAGACGGTAATGAAAAACTGTTTTTT. This sequence encodes CASSADGNEKLFF.

This clonotype was counted at least ten times. J is TRBJ2-2 and V is TRBV6-2 or TRBV6-3, with TRBD1 matching 8 bases. The CDR3 contains 16 residues. Germline V lookup: CDR1 MNHEY, CDR2 SVGEGT. Trimming took 5 bases from V and 4 from J; bases not matched to a gene: 9. The CDR3 is CASSTLDRVRTGELFF. CDR3 bases: TGTGCCAGCAGTACCCTGGACAGGGTTCGCACCGGGGAGCTGTTTTTT.

This clonotype was seen repeatedly, ten times or more. This chain uses TRBV6-5 with TRBJ2-3; TRBD2 agrees at 7 bases. In germline, CDR1 is MNHEY, CDR2 SVGAGI. V lost 6 bases to trimming and J lost 4 bases; unmatched junction nucleotides: 7. The CDR3 has 14 amino acids. In DNA form, the CDR3 reads TGTGCCAGCAGGTCTTTCGGGGGGTCAGATACGCAGTATTTT. Amino acids: CASRSFGGSDTQYF.

The sample holds many counts of this clonotype. The chain employs TRBV6-1 and TRBJ1-4; no definite D call. Germline lookup yields CDR1 MNHNS and CDR2 SASEGT. Deletions cut 2 bases from V and 8 bases from J, with 9 bases between. The CDR3 extends over 13 amino acids. The DNA of the CDR3 is TGTGCCAGCAGTGAAATGCCCTCCGAAAAACTGTTTTTT. This gives the protein CASSEMPSEKLFF.

Judged by abundance, this clonotype is medium-sized. This chain links TRBV29-1 with TRBJ2-5; D assignment may be TRBD1 or TRBD2 (6 bases each). Trimming shortened V by 8 bases and J by 3 bases, and 16 bases separated the two germline ends. This CDR3 comprises 13 residues. The V gene's germline CDR1 is SQVTM and CDR2 ANQGSEA. The CDR3 sequence is CSTQRGAEETQYF. CDR3 DNA sequence: TGCAGCACCCAAAGGGGGGCGGAAGAGACCCAGTACTTC.

As concerns this clonotype: A much larger clone lies one base from this, so it may be a read error. The chain carries TRBV3-1 and TRBJ1-1; 10 nucleotides line up with TRBD1. This CDR3 has 16 amino acids. The junction had 6 bases not matched to a gene; V was cut back by 4 bases and J by 1 base. Germline CDR1 LGHDT, CDR2 YNNKEL (reference sequence). The CDR3 DNA is TGTGCCAGCAGCCGGACAGGGGGGGTTAAGAACACTGAAGCTTTCTTT. It encodes CASSRTGGVKNTEAFF.

This clonotype was seen ten or more times. The chain couples TRBV20-1 to TRBJ1-1; D might be TRBD1 (5 bases). Germline V CDR1 and CDR2: DFQATT, SNEGSKA (reference sequence). This CDR3 region has 12 residues. CDR3 nucleotides: TGCAGCGTGAGGGGCATGAACACTGAAGCTTTCTTT. This sequence encodes CSVRGMNTEAFF.

This chain links TRBV11-2 with TRBJ1-3; D is uncertain. Germline V gene data show CDR1 as SGHAT and CDR2 as FQNNGV. CDR3 length equals 15 residues. V lost 1 base, J lost 0 bases, and 7 bases lay in between. CDR3 DNA sequence: TGTGCCAGCAGCTTAGCCGGTCCCTCTGGAAACACCATATATTTT. Encoded protein: CASSLAGPSGNTIYF.

This clonotype was seen a few times. This chain connects TRBV12-3 or TRBV12-4 to TRBJ1-1, with unresolved D. Trimming cost V 6 bases and J 10 bases, with 18 bases left between them. This CDR3 region has 13 residues. The CDR3 is CASSLLHSLLAFF. The DNA for the CDR3 is TGTGCCAGCAGCCTTCTCCATTCTTTGCTAGCTTTCTTT.

This clonotype was detected many times. This chain joins TRBV12-3 or TRBV12-4 and TRBJ1-2; TRBD1 matches 8 bases. This CDR3 region has 15 residues. V was clipped by 3 bases and J by 4 bases; unmatched bases: 7. CDR3 region: CASSFHAGGGYGYTF. The CDR3 bases are TGTGCCAGCAGTTTTCACGCAGGGGGCGGCTATGGCTACACCTTC.

This clonotype was observed many times. The V and J genes are TRBV7-6 and TRBJ2-3; unclear D gene. Germline lookup yields CDR1 SGHVS and CDR2 FNYEAQ. The CDR3 totals 14 residues. Trimming took 5 bases from V and 8 from J, leaving 17 bases between them. For the CDR3, the DNA is TGTGCCAGCAGCATATCTCCCGAGCTTGCTACGCAGTATTTT. Translating it yields CASSISPELATQYF.

This clonotype was seen ten or more times. The chain joins TRBV20-1 to TRBJ2-3; D remains unclear. The V end was cut by 6 bases, the J end by 0 bases, with 13 bases between. The CDR3 length is 14 residues. The germline V gene has CDR1 DFQATT and CDR2 SNEGSKA (reference sequence). The CDR3 sequence is CSAQDLSSTDTQYF. In nucleotides, the CDR3 is TGCAGTGCCCAGGACCTGTCTAGCACAGATACGCAGTATTTT.

The table lists this clonotype with many counts. CDR3 region: CASSLRRSPDTQYF. The CDR3, as DNA: TGTGCCAGCAGCTTAAGGAGGTCGCCAGATACGCAGTATTTT. The chain recombines TRBV7-2 with TRBJ2-3, with D possibly matching TRBD2 (5 bases). The CDR3 loop spans 14 amino acids. Trimming took 2 bases from V and 4 from J, leaving 10 bases between them. Germline V lookup: CDR1 SGHTA, CDR2 FQGNSA.

In its sample, this clonotype was seen many times. The chain recombines TRBV9 with TRBJ1-1, with D unclear. CDR1 and CDR2 from the germline V gene are SGDLS and YYNGEE. Trimming took 4 bases from V and 1 from J, leaving 8 bases between them. The CDR3 totals 13 residues. The CDR3 bases are TGTGCCAGCAGCCGTATGAGGAACACTGAAGCTTTCTTT. This encodes CASSRMRNTEAFF.

This clonotype was found a few times. The chain links TRBV7-2 to TRBJ2-5, with D possibly being TRBD2 (5 bases). The CDR3 extends over 14 amino acids. The V gene's germline CDR1 is SGHTA and CDR2 FQGNSA. V was pared by 5 bases and J by 1 base, with 11 bases between. CDR3 protein: CASSPSGSQETQYF. The CDR3 DNA is TGTGCCAGCAGCCCCAGCGGAAGCCAAGAGACCCAGTACTTC.

The V and J genes are TRBV20-1 and TRBJ1-1; D possibly corresponds to TRBD1 (5 bases). Per the germline V gene, CDR1 is DFQATT and CDR2 is SNEGSKA (reference sequence). Trimming left V 1 base short and J 5 bases short, with 14 bases between. The CDR3 covers 14 residues. Here the CDR3 reads CSARVGAGWTEAFF. The CDR3 DNA reads as TGCAGTGCTAGAGTTGGGGCAGGTTGGACTGAAGCTTTCTTT.

CDR3 DNA: TGCAGCGCCTCAGGGGGCGTGGGGGGCGAGCAGTACGTC. It specifies CSASGGVGGEQYV. J is TRBJ2-7 and V is TRBV29-1; 8 bases agree with TRBD1. J lost 6 bases, V lost 7 bases, and 11 bases had no gene match. The CDR3 is 13 residues long. Germline V gene lookup returns CDR1 SQVTM and CDR2 ANQGSEA.

This clonotype was seen more than once but under ten times. V gene TRBV12-5 combines with J gene TRBJ2-1; maybe TRBD1 (6 bases). Trimming took off 6 bases at V and 4 bases at J, with 16 bases between the two ends. The CDR3 contains 15 residues. Germline assignment: CDR1 LGHNT and CDR2 FRNRAP. The CDR3 region has the DNA TGTGCTAGTGGCCTCACAGGGACGGATTACAATGAGCAGTTCTTC. It specifies CASGLTGTDYNEQFF.

This clonotype was observed many times. V and J are TRBV19 and TRBJ2-1; a possible D gene is TRBD2 (5 bases). V dropped 4 bases and J dropped 9 bases, with 10 bases sitting between them. This CDR3 spans 12 amino acids. Germline V gene sequence: CDR1 LNHDA, CDR2 SQIVND (reference sequence). The CDR3 is CASSTEGREQFF. CDR3 bases: TGTGCCAGTAGTACAGAGGGCCGTGAGCAGTTCTTC.

The table lists this clonotype with many counts. The chain carries TRBV28 and TRBJ2-2; D unresolved. Germline V gene lookup returns CDR1 MDHEN and CDR2 SYDVKM. Trimming removed 6 bases at V and 6 bases at J, with 11 bases between. The CDR3 sequence is 13 residues long. CDR3 sequence: CASSPLPAGELFF. Written as DNA, the CDR3 is TGTGCCAGCAGCCCCCTCCCCGCCGGGGAGCTGTTTTTT. The full variable domain, in which reference TRBV28 and TRBJ2-2 provide the parts outside the CDR3, is DVKVTQSSRYLVKRTGEKVFLECVQDMDHENMFWYRQDPGLGLRLIYFSYDVKMKEKGDIPEGYSVSREKKERFSLILESASTNQTSMYLCASSPLPAGELFFGEGSRLTVL.

There are many counts of this clonotype. CDR3 sequence: CASSTRPKHPEQYF. CDR3 DNA: TGTGCCAGCAGCACGAGGCCCAAGCACCCCGAGCAGTACTTC. The chain combines TRBV14 with TRBJ2-7; D remains ambiguous. This CDR3 contains 14 residues. Germline assignment: CDR1 SGHDN and CDR2 FVKESK. The V end was cut by 5 bases, the J end by 6 bases, with 17 bases between.

This clonotype has a count of ten or more. The chain recombines TRBV9 with TRBJ2-3, with D possibly being TRBD1 (6 bases). The V gene lost 0 bases and the J gene lost 6 bases, with 14 bases spanning the gap. The length of the CDR3 is 15 residues. Germline V gene sequence: CDR1 SGDLS, CDR2 YYNGEE. The CDR3, as DNA: TGTGCCAGCAGCGTAGCTCCTCGGACAGCGGATACGCAGTATTTT. It is translated as CASSVAPRTADTQYF.

In its sample, this clonotype was seen many times. The V call is TRBV7-9, the J call TRBJ1-1; D is undetermined. CDR3 length: 14 residues. Germline V gene data show CDR1 as SEHNR and CDR2 as FQNEAQ (reference sequence). V lost 5 bases and J 1 base, leaving 11 bases between the germline ends. In DNA, the CDR3 is TGTGCCAGCAGCCCCGGGCAAGAGAACACTGAAGCTTTCTTT. As protein: CASSPGQENTEAFF.

The chain joins TRBV7-2 to TRBJ1-5; 8 bases align to TRBD1. The CDR3 loop spans 14 amino acids. V lost 4 bases, J lost 7 bases, and 6 bases stayed unmatched. Germline CDR1 and CDR2: SGHTA and FQGNSA. CDR3 protein: CASSWTGIGQPQHF. In DNA form, the CDR3 reads TGTGCCAGCAGCTGGACAGGGATAGGGCAGCCCCAGCATTTT. Drawing the rest from reference TRBV7-2 and TRBJ1-5, the complete variable domain is GAGVSQSPSNKVTEKGKDVELRCDPISGHTALYWYRQSLGQGLEFLIYFQGNSAPDKSGLPSDRFSAERTGGSVSTLTIQRTQQEDSAVYLCASSWTGIGQPQHFGDGTRLSIL.

In this sample, this clonotype turned up many times. This chain joins TRBV27 and TRBJ2-2; 9 positions match TRBD2. Per germline, CDR1 MNHEY and CDR2 SMNVEV (reference sequence). The CDR3 contains 15 residues. Trimming at V came to 6 bases and at J to 4 bases, leaving 6 bases not matched to a gene. CDR3 loop: CASRLRGGLTGELFF. CDR3 bases: TGTGCCAGCAGGTTGCGGGGGGGCCTCACCGGGGAGCTGTTTTTT.

Many counts were recorded for this clonotype. J is TRBJ1-1 and V is TRBV27, with unresolved D. CDR3 length equals 15 residues. Looked up from germline, CDR1 is MNHEY and CDR2 is SMNVEV (reference sequence). Trimming left V 5 bases short and J 4 bases short, with 17 bases between. CDR3: CASSPEPHGSTEAFF. The CDR3 region has the DNA TGTGCCAGCAGTCCCGAGCCCCACGGGAGCACTGAAGCTTTCTTT.

This clonotype was seen ten or more times. V usage is TRBV5-6 and J usage is TRBJ2-5; D may be TRBD2 (6 bases). The CDR3 is 15 amino acids. V dropped 0 bases and J dropped 6 bases, with 15 bases sitting between them. The germline V gene encodes CDR1 SGHDT and CDR2 YYEEEE. The CDR3: CASSLDGGLRKTQYF. CDR3 in DNA: TGTGCCAGCAGCTTGGACGGGGGTTTAAGGAAGACCCAGTACTTC.

With regard to this clonotype: This sequence may be a read error, since a much larger clone differs from it by one base. The chain joins TRBV6-1 to TRBJ2-1; the match to TRBD2 covers 7 bases. Looked up from germline, CDR1 is MNHNS and CDR2 is SASEGT. The CDR3 contains 15 residues. The CDR3 DNA is TGTGCCAGTGGTAACGGGGCAGCGGGGCACAATGAGCAGTTATTC. Translation gives CASGNGAAGHNEQLF.

This clonotype has just a few counts. The chain is built from TRBV20-1 and TRBJ1-5, with D unresolved. The CDR3 is 14 residues long. Trimming removed 6 bases from V and 0 bases from J, with 12 bases in between. CDR1 and CDR2 (germline): DFQATT, SNEGSKA (reference sequence). For the CDR3, the DNA is TGCAGTGCCCGGGCACAGTATAGCAATCAGCCCCAGCATTTT. It specifies CSARAQYSNQPQHF.

Ten or more counts support this clonotype. J is TRBJ1-4 and V is TRBV20-1; the match to TRBD1 covers 10 bases. The V gene end was trimmed by 4 bases and the J gene end by 8 bases; junction bases not matched to a gene: 4. Germline V gene data show CDR1 as DFQATT and CDR2 as SNEGSKA (reference sequence). This CDR3 region has 13 residues. The CDR3 DNA is TGCAGTGCTACGACAGGGGGCAGGGAAAAACTGTTTTTT. Encoded protein: CSATTGGREKLFF.

This rearrangement joins TRBV20-1 to TRBJ1-6; 10 bases match TRBD1. The V gene's germline CDR1 is DFQATT and CDR2 SNEGSKA (reference sequence). The CDR3 runs 14 residues. V lost 3 bases and J lost 10; bases outside the gene matches: 6. The CDR3 loop reads CSASPGTGDSPLHF. The CDR3 coding sequence is TGCAGTGCTAGCCCCGGGACAGGGGACTCACCCCTCCACTTT.